Listed below are T cell receptor beta chains from one sample, sequenced in a study of blood T cells in healthy people across ages. MiXCR was run by TCRdb on the 5' RACE reads, yielding one entry per CDR3 protein. This repertoire shows 790,000 or so distinct CDR3 sequences, less than 60% found once; its top ten account for over 15%. Specimen: blood. The source is a man at least 80 years old in good health. CDR3s include the opening cysteine and the closing phenylalanine or tryptophan. Each record gives: J gene, V gene, clone size, CDR3 protein. The size entry is marked missing in some rows and otherwise reads once, few, many or a size class.

J: TRBJ1-6
V: TRBV10-3
size: NA
CDR3: CAISDETGPYNSPLHF

J: TRBJ2-5
V: TRBV29-1
size: once
CDR3: CSGAKGRGETRYF

J: TRBJ1-5
V: TRBV7-2
size: NA
CDR3: CASSLDRGFNQPQHF

J: TRBJ2-1
V: TRBV7-2
size: many
CDR3: CASSPPGGRNEQFF

J: TRBJ2-1
V: TRBV5-1
size: many
CDR3: CASSLGSNEQFF

J: TRBJ2-7
V: TRBV10-3
size: NA
CDR3: CAISPQGDSAYEQYF

J: NA
V: TRBV28
size: NA
CDR3: CASSLHRGTYEQYF

J: TRBJ2-7
V: TRBV5-1
size: NA
CDR3: CTSSLGGQGAYEQYF

J: TRBJ2-7
V: TRBV12-3/TRBV12-4
size: many
CDR3: CASSSRDRGYEQYF

J: NA
V: TRBV2
size: NA
CDR3: CASSYLTENQETQFF

J: TRBJ2-2
V: TRBV7-2
size: NA
CDR3: CASSSAGTTNTGELFF

J: TRBJ2-4
V: TRBV2
size: NA
CDR3: CASRVTGTPLGEQYF

J: TRBJ2-6
V: TRBV2
size: NA
CDR3: CAIQQGPGANVLTF

J: TRBJ1-6
V: TRBV29-1
size: NA
CDR3: CSVEVQIGSPLHF

J: TRBJ2-5
V: TRBV18
size: few
CDR3: CASSPPTRETQYF